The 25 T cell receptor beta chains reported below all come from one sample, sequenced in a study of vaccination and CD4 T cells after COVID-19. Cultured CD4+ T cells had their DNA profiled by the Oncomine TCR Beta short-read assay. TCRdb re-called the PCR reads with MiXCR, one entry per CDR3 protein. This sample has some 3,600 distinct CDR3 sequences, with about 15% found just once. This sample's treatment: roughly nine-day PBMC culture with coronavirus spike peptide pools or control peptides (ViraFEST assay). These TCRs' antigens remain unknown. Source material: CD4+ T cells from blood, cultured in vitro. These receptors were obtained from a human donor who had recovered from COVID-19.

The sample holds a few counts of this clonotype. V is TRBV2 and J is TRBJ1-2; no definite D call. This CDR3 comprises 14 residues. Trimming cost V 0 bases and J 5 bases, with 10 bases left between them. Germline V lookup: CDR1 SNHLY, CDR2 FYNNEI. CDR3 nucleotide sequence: TGTGCCAGCAGTGAAGCCTTGGGCCCTTATGGCTACACCTTC. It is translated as CASSEALGPYGYTF.

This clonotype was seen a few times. Here the CDR3 reads CASSPSTGARYGYTF. The CDR3 DNA reads as TGTGCCAGCAGTCCCTCGACAGGGGCTCGCTATGGCTACACCTTC. V usage is TRBV2 and J usage is TRBJ1-2; 8 bases line up with TRBD1. The V segment lost 5 bases and the J segment 4 bases; nucleotides outside the gene matches: 9. The CDR3 consists of 15 residues. The V gene's germline CDR1 is SNHLY and CDR2 FYNNEI.

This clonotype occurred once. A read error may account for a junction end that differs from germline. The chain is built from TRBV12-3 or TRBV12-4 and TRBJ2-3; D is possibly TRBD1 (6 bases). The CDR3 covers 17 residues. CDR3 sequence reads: CASSHKRTEGYTDAQYF. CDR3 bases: TGTGCCAGCAGCCACAAAAGGACAGAGGGGTACACAGATGCGCAGTATTTT.

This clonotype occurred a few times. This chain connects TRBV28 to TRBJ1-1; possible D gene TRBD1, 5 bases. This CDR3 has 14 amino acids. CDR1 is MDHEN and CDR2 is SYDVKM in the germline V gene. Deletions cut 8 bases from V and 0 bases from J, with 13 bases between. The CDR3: CASDRQLMNTEAFF. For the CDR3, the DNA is TGTGCCAGCGACAGACAGTTAATGAACACTGAAGCTTTCTTT.

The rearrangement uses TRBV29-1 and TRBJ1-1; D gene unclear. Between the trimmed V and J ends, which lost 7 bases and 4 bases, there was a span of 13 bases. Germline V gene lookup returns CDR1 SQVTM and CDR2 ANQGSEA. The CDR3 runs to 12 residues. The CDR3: CSGCSVGTEAFF. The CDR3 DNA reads TGCAGCGGATGCTCAGTGGGCACTGAAGCTTTCTTT.

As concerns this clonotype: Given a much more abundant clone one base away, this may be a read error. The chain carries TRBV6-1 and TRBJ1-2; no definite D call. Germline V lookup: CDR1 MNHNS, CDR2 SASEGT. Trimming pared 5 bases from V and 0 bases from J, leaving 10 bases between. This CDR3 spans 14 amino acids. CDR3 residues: CASSRADTNYGYTF. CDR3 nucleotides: TGTGCCAGCAGTCGGGCAGATACTAACTATGGCTACACCTTC.

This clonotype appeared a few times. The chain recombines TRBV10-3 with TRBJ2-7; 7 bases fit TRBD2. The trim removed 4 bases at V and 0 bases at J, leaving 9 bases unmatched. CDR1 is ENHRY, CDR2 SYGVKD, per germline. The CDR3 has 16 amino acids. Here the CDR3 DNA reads TGTGCCATCAGTGGGGGAGGGACGGTCATCTCCTACGAGCAGTACTTC. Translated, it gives CAISGGGTVISYEQYF.

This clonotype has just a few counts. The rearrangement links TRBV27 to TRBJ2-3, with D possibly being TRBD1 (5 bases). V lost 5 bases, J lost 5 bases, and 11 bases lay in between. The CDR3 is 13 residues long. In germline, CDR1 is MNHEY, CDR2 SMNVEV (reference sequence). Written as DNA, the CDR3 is TGTGCCAGCAGTCTATTCCAGGGAGATACGCAGTATTTT. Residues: CASSLFQGDTQYF.

In DNA, the CDR3 is TGCGCCAGCAGTGACCCGACAGGGGGCCTTGACAATGAGCAGTTCTTC. As protein: CASSDPTGGLDNEQFF. V is TRBV10-1 and J is TRBJ2-1, with 10 bases that match TRBD1. V was clipped by 3 bases and J by 5 bases; unmatched bases: 7. Per germline, CDR1 WNHNN and CDR2 SYGVQD (reference sequence). There are 16 residues in the CDR3.

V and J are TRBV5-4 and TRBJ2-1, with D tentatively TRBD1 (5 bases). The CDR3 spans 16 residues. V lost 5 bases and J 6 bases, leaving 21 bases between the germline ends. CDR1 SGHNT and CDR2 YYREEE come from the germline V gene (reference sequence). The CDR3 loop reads CASRAGSLVLSNEQFF. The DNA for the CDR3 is TGTGCCAGCAGGGCAGGGTCCCTCGTTTTATCCAATGAGCAGTTCTTC.

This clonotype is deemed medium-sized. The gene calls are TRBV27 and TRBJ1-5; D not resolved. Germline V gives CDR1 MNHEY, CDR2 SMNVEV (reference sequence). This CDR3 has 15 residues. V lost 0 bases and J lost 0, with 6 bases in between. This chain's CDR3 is CASSLSGYSNQPQHF. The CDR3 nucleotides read TGTGCCAGCAGTTTATCCGGTTATAGCAATCAGCCCCAGCATTTT.

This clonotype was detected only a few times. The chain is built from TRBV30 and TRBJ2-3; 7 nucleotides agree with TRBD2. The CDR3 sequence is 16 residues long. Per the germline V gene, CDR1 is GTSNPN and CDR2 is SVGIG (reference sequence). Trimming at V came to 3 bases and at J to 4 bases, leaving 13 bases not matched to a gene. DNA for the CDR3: TGTGCCTGGAGGGGGGACCACGGGGGGATCGCAGATACGCAGTATTTT. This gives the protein CAWRGDHGGIADTQYF.

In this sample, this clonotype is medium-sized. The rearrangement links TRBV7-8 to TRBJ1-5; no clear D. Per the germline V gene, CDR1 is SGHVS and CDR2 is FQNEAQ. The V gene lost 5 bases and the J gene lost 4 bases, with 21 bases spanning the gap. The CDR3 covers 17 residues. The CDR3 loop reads CASSPDLNPAFNQPQHF. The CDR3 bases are TGTGCCAGCAGCCCAGATTTGAACCCAGCTTTTAATCAGCCCCAGCATTTT.

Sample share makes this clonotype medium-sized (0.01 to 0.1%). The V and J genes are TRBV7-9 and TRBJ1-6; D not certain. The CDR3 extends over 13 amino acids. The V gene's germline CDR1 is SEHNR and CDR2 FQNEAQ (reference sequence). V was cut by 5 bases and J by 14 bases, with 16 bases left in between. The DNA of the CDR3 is TGTGCCAGCAGCCCCGGCTCGGATCGATCCCTCCACTTT. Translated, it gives CASSPGSDRSLHF. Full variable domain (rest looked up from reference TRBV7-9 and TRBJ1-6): DTGVSQNPRHKITKRGQNVTFRCDPISEHNRLYWYRQTLGQGPEFLTYFQNEAQLEKSRLLSDRFSAERPKGSFSTLEIQRTEQGDSAMYLCASSPGSDRSLHFGNGTRLTVT.

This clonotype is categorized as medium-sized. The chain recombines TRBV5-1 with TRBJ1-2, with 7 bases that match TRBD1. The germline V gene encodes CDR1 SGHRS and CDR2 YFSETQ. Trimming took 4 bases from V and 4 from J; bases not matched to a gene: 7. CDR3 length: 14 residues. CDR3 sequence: CASSQGGEGYGYTF. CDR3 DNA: TGCGCCAGCAGCCAAGGGGGCGAAGGCTATGGCTACACCTTC.

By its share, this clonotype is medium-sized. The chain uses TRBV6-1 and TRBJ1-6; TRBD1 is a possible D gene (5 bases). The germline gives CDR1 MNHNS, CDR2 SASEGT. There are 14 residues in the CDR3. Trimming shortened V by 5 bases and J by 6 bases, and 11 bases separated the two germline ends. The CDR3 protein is CASSLQGLNSPLHF. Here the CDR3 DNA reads TGTGCCAGCAGTCTTCAGGGTCTTAATTCACCCCTCCACTTT.

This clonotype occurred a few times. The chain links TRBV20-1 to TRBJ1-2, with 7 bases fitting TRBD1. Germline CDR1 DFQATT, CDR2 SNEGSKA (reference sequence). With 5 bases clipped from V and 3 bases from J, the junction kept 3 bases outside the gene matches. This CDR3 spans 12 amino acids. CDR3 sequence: CSAGGQHYGYTF. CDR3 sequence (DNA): TGCAGTGCTGGGGGACAGCACTATGGCTACACCTTC.

The CDR3 DNA follows: TGTGCCAGCTCACGGGAGCGGCCCACTAGCACAGATACGCAGTATTTT. As protein: CASSRERPTSTDTQYF. The chain couples TRBV18 to TRBJ2-3, with D maybe TRBD2 (5 bases). Germline values: CDR1 KGHSH, CDR2 LQKENI. The CDR3 is made up of 16 amino acids. Trimming removed 4 bases from V and 0 bases from J, with 14 bases in between.

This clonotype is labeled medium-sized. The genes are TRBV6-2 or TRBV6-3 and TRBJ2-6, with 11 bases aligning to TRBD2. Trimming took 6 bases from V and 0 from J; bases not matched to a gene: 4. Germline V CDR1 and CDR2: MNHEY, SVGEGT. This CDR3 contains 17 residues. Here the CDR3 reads CASSPTSGVSGANVLTF. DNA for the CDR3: TGTGCCAGCAGCCCGACTAGCGGGGTCTCTGGGGCCAACGTCCTGACTTTC.

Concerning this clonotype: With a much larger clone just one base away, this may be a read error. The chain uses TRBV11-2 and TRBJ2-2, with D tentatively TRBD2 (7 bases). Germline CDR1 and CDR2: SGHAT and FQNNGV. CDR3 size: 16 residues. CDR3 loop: CAGSLRGAVRTGELFF. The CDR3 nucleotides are TGTGCCGGCAGCCTTCGGGGGGCCGTCAGGACCGGGGAGCTGTTTTTT.

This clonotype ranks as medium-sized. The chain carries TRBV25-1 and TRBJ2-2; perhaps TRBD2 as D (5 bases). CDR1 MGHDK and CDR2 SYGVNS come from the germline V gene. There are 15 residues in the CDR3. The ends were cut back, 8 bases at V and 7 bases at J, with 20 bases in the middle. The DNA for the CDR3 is TGTGCCAGCGGGGTCCCCGGCCTCCGGGGCGGGGAGCTGTTTTTT. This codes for CASGVPGLRGGELFF.

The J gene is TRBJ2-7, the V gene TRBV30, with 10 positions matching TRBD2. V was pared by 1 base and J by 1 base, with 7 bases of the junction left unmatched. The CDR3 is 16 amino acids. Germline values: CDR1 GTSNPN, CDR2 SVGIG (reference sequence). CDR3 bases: TGTGCCTGGAGTGAAGCCCAGCGGGGGGGATCCTACGAGCAGTACTTC. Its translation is CAWSEAQRGGSYEQYF.

The CDR3 is CSVWTGSTTYEQYF. CDR3 nucleotide sequence: TGCAGCGTCTGGACAGGGAGCACTACCTACGAGCAGTACTTC. The rearrangement uses TRBV29-1 and TRBJ2-7, with 8 positions matching TRBD1. This CDR3 comprises 14 residues. Germline V gene lookup returns CDR1 SQVTM and CDR2 ANQGSEA. V trimming: 6 bases; J trimming: 2 bases; junction bases outside the gene matches: 9.

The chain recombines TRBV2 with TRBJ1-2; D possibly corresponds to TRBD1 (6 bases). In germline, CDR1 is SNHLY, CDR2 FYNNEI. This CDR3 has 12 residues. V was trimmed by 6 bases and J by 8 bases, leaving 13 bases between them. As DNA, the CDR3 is TGTGCCAGCAGGGACGACAGGAGGGGCTACACCTTC. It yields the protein CASRDDRRGYTF.

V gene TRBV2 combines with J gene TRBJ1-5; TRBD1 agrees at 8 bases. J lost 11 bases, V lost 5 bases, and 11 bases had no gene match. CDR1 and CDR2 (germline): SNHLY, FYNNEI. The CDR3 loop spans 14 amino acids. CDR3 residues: CASSKTGVGSAQHF. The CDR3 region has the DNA TGTGCCAGCAGTAAGACAGGGGTGGGATCGGCCCAGCATTTT. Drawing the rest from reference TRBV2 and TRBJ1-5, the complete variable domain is EPEVTQTPSHQVTQMGQEVILRCVPISNHLYFYWYRQILGQKVEFLVSFYNNEISEKSEIFDDQFSVERPDGSNFTLKIRSTKLEDSAMYFCASSKTGVGSAQHFGDGTRLSIL.